This T cell receptor (beta chain) was captured by sequencing in a study of beta chain features in type 1 diabetes. Study summary: All samples combined gave roughly 100,000,000 sorted cells for examination.

The CDR3 has 16 amino acids. One heparinised draw of blood, averaging around 120 mL, came from each donor. The study reverse transcribed the entire isolated RNA, so it sequenced expressed TCRB transcripts. Sequencing was performed with immunoSEQ multiplex PCR; in TCRdb, only in-frame clones are kept and a portion is missing. Of tens of thousands of clones in the sample, roughly half were seen once. Sequenced sample: Tregs from blood. This clonotype was sampled from a woman aged 18-29 years in good health. The V and J genes are TRBV12-1 and TRBJ2-1; the DNA was not compared with TRBD2, the D call given in the table. TRBV12-1 is a pseudogene locus. CDR3: CASSFAPSGSNNEQFF. In DNA, the CDR3 is TGTGCCAGCAGCTTTGCCCCTAGCGGGAGTAATAATGAGCAGTTCTTC.